Each of the 14 T cell receptor beta chains below was sequenced from the same sample in a study of T cells expressing NK-cell markers. TCRdb reanalyzed the 5' RACE reads and collapses them to one entry per CDR3 protein, without DNA. The repertoire table contains over 100,000 distinct CDR3 sequences. Sequencing was done on a sample of blood T cells: a sorted CD56 or NKG2C T cell subset, CD4+ or CD8+ T cells, or bulk PBMC T cells (not recorded which). The source is a woman between 18 and 70 years old in good health.

V gene TRBV19 combines with J gene TRBJ2-2; the TCRdb call, TRBD2, lacks DNA for checking. The length of the CDR3 is 15 residues. The V gene's germline CDR1 is LNHDA and CDR2 SQIVND (reference sequence). The CDR3 region is CASRKGTRDTGELFF.

The chain couples TRBV6-2 or TRBV6-3 to TRBJ2-1; the D gene TCRdb calls, TRBD1, cannot be checked with no DNA. This CDR3 has 16 residues. Germline V gives CDR1 MNHEY, CDR2 SVGEGT. The CDR3 reads CASRPPLADSYNEQFF.

The V gene is TRBV12-3 or TRBV12-4, the J gene TRBJ2-5; no DNA is available, so the TRBD2 call from TCRdb remains unchecked. There are 16 residues in the CDR3. The CDR3 loop is CASSSERRAVGETQYF.

The chain links TRBV5-1 to TRBJ1-1; TCRdb selects TRBD1, and the lack of DNA leaves this call unchecked. There are 14 residues in the CDR3. CDR1 is SGHRS, CDR2 YFSETQ, per germline. This chain's CDR3 is CASSLPGGNTEAFF.

The chain uses TRBV7-9 and TRBJ2-7. Germline CDR1 SEHNR, CDR2 FQNEAQ (reference sequence). This CDR3 contains 13 residues. CDR3 protein: CASSLAASYEQYF.

This rearrangement joins TRBV21-1 to TRBJ2-5. TRBV21-1 is described as a pseudogene. This CDR3 is built from 16 residues. The CDR3 here is CASSKHPRILQETQYF.

This chain links TRBV7-8 with TRBJ2-5; lacking DNA, the TRBD1 call made by TCRdb goes unchecked. Germline CDR1 is SGHVS and CDR2 is FQNEAQ. This CDR3 has 14 amino acids. The chain's CDR3 is CASTDRQGWETQYF.

J is TRBJ2-1 and V is TRBV19; the D gene TCRdb calls, TRBD2, cannot be checked with no DNA. Germline lookup yields CDR1 LNHDA and CDR2 SQIVND (reference sequence). The CDR3 contains 16 residues. CDR3 amino acids: CASSIETSGGLNEQFF.

The CDR3 is CATHSATDTQYF. The chain carries TRBV6-2 or TRBV6-3 and TRBJ2-3. Germline-derived CDR1 and CDR2 are MNHEY and SVGEGT. The CDR3 is 12 amino acids.

The gene calls are TRBV7-7 and TRBJ2-3. CDR1 and CDR2 (germline): SSHAT, FNYEAQ (reference sequence). This CDR3 contains 15 residues. This CDR3 is CASAELAASTDTQYF. The full variable domain, completed using reference TRBV7-7 and TRBJ2-3, is GAGVSQSPRYKVTKRGQDVTLRCDPISSHATLYWYQQALGQGPEFLTYFNYEAQPDKSGLPSDRFSAERPEGSISTLTIQRTEQRDSAMYRCASAELAASTDTQYFGPGTRLTVL.

The rearrangement uses TRBV28 and TRBJ2-7; the TCRdb D gene call, TRBD1, has no DNA to confirm it. Germline CDR1 MDHEN, CDR2 SYDVKM. This CDR3 is built from 14 residues. CDR3 protein: CASSLLGGLYEQYF.

The CDR3 here is CASSLADPYEQYF. This chain links TRBV11-2 with TRBJ2-7. Germline values: CDR1 SGHAT, CDR2 FQNNGV. This CDR3 has 13 residues.

V usage is TRBV12-3 or TRBV12-4 and J usage is TRBJ1-2; there is no DNA to check the TCRdb D call of TRBD1. The CDR3 loop spans 13 amino acids. The CDR3 region is CASTPTGGYGYTF.

The rearrangement links TRBV7-8 to TRBJ2-1; there is no DNA to check the TCRdb D call of TRBD1. Germline loops: CDR1 SGHVS, CDR2 FQNEAQ. This CDR3 spans 15 amino acids. The chain's CDR3 is CASSPDRGGYNEQFF.